This T cell receptor beta chain came from a study of OX40 agonist ivuxolimab in advanced cancers. Germline assignment: CDR1 SGHTA and CDR2 FQGTGA. J was trimmed by 2 bases and V by 1 base; bases with no gene match: 2. CDR3 length: 15 residues. Assay: immunoSEQ multiplex PCR; the TCRdb copy retains only in-frame clones and omits some. The profile shows fewer than 25,000 clones, approximately 86% of them singletons. This specimen consisted of CD4+ or CD8+ T cells sorted from blood, obtained in a trial of the OX40 agonist ivuxolimab. This receptor was obtained from an adult with an advanced solid tumor such as melanoma, head and neck, liver or kidney cancer. The chain combines TRBV7-3 with TRBJ2-1; 7 nucleotides match TRBD2. The CDR3: CASSLSLAAYNEQFF. The CDR3 nucleotides read TGTGCCAGCAGCTTAAGTCTAGCGGCCTACAATGAGCAGTTCTTC. Using reference TRBV7-3 and TRBJ2-1 for the parts outside the CDR3, the full variable domain is GAGVSQTPSNKVTEKGKYVELRCDPISGHTALYWYRQSLGQGPEFLIYFQGTGAADDSGLPNDRFFAVRPEGSVSTLKIQRTERGDSAVYLCASSLSLAAYNEQFFGPGTRLTVL.